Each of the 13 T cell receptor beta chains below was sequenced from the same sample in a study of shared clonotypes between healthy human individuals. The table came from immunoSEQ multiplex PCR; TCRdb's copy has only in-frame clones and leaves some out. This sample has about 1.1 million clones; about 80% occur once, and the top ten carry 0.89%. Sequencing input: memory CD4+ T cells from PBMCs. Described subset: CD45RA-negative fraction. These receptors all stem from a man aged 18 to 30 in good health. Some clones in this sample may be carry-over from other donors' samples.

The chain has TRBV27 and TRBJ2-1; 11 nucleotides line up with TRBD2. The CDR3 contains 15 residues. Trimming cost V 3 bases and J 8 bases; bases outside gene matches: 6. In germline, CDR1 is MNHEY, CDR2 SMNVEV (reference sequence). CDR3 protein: CASSFSSGRIDEQFF. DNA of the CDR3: TGTGCCAGCAGTTTTTCTAGCGGGAGGATCGATGAGCAGTTCTTC.

The CDR3 DNA is TGTGCCAGCAGGTTGGGGGATGGCTACACCTTC. Amino acids: CASRLGDGYTF. The chain recombines TRBV6-6 with TRBJ1-2; D may be TRBD1 (5 bases). Germline V lookup: CDR1 MNHNY, CDR2 SVGAGI (reference sequence). CDR3 length equals 11 residues. Trimming took 6 bases from V and 6 from J, leaving 8 bases between them.

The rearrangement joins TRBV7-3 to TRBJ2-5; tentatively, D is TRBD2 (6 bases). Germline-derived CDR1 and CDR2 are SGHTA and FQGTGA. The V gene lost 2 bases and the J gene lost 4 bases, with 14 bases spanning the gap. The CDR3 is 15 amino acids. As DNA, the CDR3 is TGTGCCAGCAGCTTAGGAGGGGCGCAGGGAGAGACCCAGTACTTC. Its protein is CASSLGGAQGETQYF.

The CDR3: CASSLQSTRGKTQYF. The CDR3 coding sequence is TGTGCCAGCAGCTTACAATCCACAAGGGGAAAGACCCAGTACTTC. The chain uses TRBV11-1 and TRBJ2-5; maybe TRBD1 (5 bases). V was clipped by 2 bases and J by 6 bases, with 16 bases between them. This CDR3 has 15 amino acids. Germline V gives CDR1 SGHAT, CDR2 FQDESV (reference sequence).

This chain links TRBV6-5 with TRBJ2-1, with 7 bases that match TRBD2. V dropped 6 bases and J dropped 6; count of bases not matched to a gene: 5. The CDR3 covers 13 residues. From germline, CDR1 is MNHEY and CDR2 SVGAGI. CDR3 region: CASRRDYFNEQFF. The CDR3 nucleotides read TGTGCCAGCAGAAGGGACTACTTCAATGAGCAGTTCTTC.

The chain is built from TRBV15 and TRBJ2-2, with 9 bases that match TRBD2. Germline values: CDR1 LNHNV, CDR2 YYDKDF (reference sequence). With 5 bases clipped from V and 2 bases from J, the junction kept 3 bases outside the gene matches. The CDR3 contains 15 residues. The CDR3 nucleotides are TGTGCCACCAGCCCCGGGACTAGCAACACCGGGGAGCTGTTTTTT. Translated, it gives CATSPGTSNTGELFF.

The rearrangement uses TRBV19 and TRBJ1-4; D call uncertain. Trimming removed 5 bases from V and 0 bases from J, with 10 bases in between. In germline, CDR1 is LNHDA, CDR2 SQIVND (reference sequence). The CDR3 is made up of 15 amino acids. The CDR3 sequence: CASSFVAATNEKLFF. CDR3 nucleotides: TGTGCCAGTAGTTTTGTGGCAGCAACTAATGAAAAACTGTTTTTT. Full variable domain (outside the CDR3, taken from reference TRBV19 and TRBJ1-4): DGGITQSPKYLFRKEGQNVTLSCEQNLNHDAMYWYRQDPGQGLRLIYYSQIVNDFQKGDIAEGYSVSREKKESFPLTVTSAQKNPTAFYLCASSFVAATNEKLFFGSGTQLSVL.

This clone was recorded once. CDR3 residues: CSGVRQSQGSQYF. Here the CDR3 DNA reads TGCAGCGGCGTAAGACAGAGCCAAGGATCCCAGTACTTC. The chain employs TRBV29-1 and TRBJ2-5, with D perhaps TRBD1 (5 bases). CDR1 and CDR2 (germline): SQVTM, ANQGSEA. CDR3 size: 13 residues. The V gene lost 7 bases and the J gene lost 9 bases, with 21 bases spanning the gap.

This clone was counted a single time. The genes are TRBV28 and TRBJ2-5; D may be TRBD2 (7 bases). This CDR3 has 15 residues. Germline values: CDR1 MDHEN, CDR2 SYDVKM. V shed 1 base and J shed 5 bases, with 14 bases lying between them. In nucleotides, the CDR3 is TGTGCCAGCAGTTTATCGGGGGCCGGGGGGGAGACCCAGTACTTC. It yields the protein CASSLSGAGGETQYF.

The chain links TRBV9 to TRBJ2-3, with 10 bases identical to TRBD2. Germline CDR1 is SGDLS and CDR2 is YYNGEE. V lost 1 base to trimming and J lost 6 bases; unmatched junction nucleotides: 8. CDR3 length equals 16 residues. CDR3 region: CASSVSPSGRSDTQYF. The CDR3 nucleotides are TGTGCCAGCAGCGTATCGCCTAGCGGGAGATCGGATACGCAGTATTTT.

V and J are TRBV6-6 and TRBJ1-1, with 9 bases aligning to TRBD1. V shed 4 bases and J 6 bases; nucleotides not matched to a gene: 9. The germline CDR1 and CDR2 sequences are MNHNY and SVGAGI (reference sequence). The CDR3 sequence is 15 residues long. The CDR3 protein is CASSSPGQGLSEAFF. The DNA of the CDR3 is TGTGCCAGCAGTTCTCCGGGACAGGGCCTCTCTGAAGCTTTCTTT.

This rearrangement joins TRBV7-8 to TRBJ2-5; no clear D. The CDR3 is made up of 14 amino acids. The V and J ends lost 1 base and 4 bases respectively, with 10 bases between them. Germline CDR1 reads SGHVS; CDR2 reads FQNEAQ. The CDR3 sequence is CASSLVAPPETQYF. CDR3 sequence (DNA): TGTGCCAGCAGCTTAGTGGCCCCTCCAGAGACCCAGTACTTC.

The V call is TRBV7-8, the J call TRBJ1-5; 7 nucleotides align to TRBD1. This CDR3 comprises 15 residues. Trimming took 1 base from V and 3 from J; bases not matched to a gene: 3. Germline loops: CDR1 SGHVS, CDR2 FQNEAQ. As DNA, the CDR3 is TGTGCCAGCAGCTTAGGGGGACAGACCAATCAGCCCCAGCATTTT. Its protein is CASSLGGQTNQPQHF.